The clone carrying this T cell receptor (beta chain) was seen more than once but under ten times. Next came a second PCR, run for about 7 to 12 cycles, which used a sample-barcoded 5' primer along with a J-beta primer mix. The template-switch adaptor was a 5' adaptor with 12 random nucleotides. It tagged each cDNA molecule. TCRdb reprocessed the 5' RACE reads via MiXCR and lists one record per CDR3 protein. The sample has about 970,000 distinct CDR3 sequences; roughly 51% are singletons. This sample was taken from a study of blood T cells in healthy people across ages. V gave up 2 bases and J gave up 4 bases; unmatched junction bases: 9. The length of the CDR3 is 18 residues. Per the germline V gene, CDR1 is SGHTA and CDR2 is FQGNSA. Individuals who donated were healthy Caucasians from Russia aged roughly 6 to 100. For every donor, a draw yielded around 10 milliliters of peripheral blood.

Sample: blood. The receptor's source is a woman aged 55-70 years in good health. V usage is TRBV7-2 and J usage is TRBJ2-7; TRBD2 matches at 15 bases. The CDR3 DNA sequence: TGTGCCAGCAGCTTAAATTTCGGGACTAGCGGGAGGAGGTACGAGCAGTACTTC. Its translation is CASSLNFGTSGRRYEQYF.